This TCR beta chain was captured in a study of T cells in women clearing cervical HPV infection. Study results and caveats: Controls had more TRBV6-7 (approximately 0.16%) than cases (about 0.11%). Unknown T-cell numbers per sample may underlie the richness differences.

The data were produced by immunoSEQ multiplex PCR, yet TCRdb's version contains in-frame clones alone and is incomplete. Its table lists roughly 35,000 clones. As concerns this clone: What it binds is not known. The missing CDR3 end, 3 residues past where the read stops, is filled in from the germline J gene.

V shed 3 bases and J shed 2 bases, with 10 bases lying between them. The CDR3 length is 14 residues. Germline V gene data show CDR1 as SGHTA and CDR2 as FQGTGA. The chain recombines TRBV7-3 with TRBJ2-5; perhaps TRBD2 as D (5 bases). Sample: blood buffy coat. This TCR was sampled from a woman aged 18 to 75 with a cervical HPV16 infection that either progressed to CIN3+ or cleared (not recorded which). The CDR3 DNA, read in part, is TGTGCCAGCAGCTTGGCCGGGGTGCAAGAGACC. Its translation: CASSLAGVQET. In full, the CDR3 is CASSLAGVQETQYF.